Listed below are T cell receptor beta chains from one sample, sequenced in a study of blood T cell repertoires in COVID-19. Generated by immunoSEQ multiplex PCR, the TCRdb table keeps only in-frame clones and is missing some. The sample records some 350,000 clones, 75% to 90% being singletons. The specimen was PBMCs or T cells enriched from blood (not recorded which). Every receptor here comes from a man between 18 and 35 years old who had recovered from COVID-19. Each CDR3 is given with its conserved first and last residue. Each record gives: J gene, V gene, CDR3 protein.

j_gene: TRBJ1-2
v_gene: TRBV6-5
CDR3aa: CASIITGGFGYTF

j_gene: TRBJ2-5
v_gene: TRBV30
CDR3aa: CAWSPGQGGGETQYF

j_gene: TRBJ2-7
v_gene: TRBV24-1
CDR3aa: CATSDSGQRSDEQYF

j_gene: TRBJ2-3
v_gene: TRBV5-1
CDR3aa: CASSLGTQGADTQYF

j_gene: TRBJ1-1
v_gene: TRBV28
CDR3aa: CASSLQGLNTEAFF

j_gene: TRBJ1-1
v_gene: TRBV5-1
CDR3aa: CASSLGQVNTEAFF

j_gene: TRBJ1-6
v_gene: TRBV7-9
CDR3aa: CASSQQGEGTSPLHF

j_gene: TRBJ1-4
v_gene: TRBV9
CDR3aa: CASSVGSSAGNEKLFF

j_gene: TRBJ1-3
v_gene: TRBV9
CDR3aa: CASSAQTVSGNTIYF

j_gene: TRBJ2-7
v_gene: TRBV6-5
CDR3aa: CASSPGTGVYEQYF

j_gene: TRBJ1-2
v_gene: TRBV28
CDR3aa: CASSLNWDRVDGYTF

j_gene: TRBJ2-3
v_gene: TRBV5-4
CDR3aa: CASSLALRGSDTQYF

j_gene: TRBJ1-5
v_gene: TRBV27
CDR3aa: CASSLGTKGSNQPQHF